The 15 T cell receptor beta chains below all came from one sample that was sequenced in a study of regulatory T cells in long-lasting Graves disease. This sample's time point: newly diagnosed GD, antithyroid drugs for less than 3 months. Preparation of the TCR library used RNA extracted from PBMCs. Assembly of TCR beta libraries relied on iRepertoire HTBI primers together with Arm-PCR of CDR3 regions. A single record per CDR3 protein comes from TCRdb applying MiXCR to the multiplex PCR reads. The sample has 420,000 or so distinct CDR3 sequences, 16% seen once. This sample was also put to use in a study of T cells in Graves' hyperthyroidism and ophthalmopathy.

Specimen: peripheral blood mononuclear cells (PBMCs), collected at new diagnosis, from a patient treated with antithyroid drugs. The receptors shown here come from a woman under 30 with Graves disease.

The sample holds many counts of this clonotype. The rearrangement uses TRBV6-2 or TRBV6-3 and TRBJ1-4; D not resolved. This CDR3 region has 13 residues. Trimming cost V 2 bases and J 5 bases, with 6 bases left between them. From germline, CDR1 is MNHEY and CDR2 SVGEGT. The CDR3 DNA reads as TGTGCCAGCAGTTACACCCACAATGAAAAACTGTTTTTT. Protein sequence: CASSYTHNEKLFF.

CDR3 nucleotides: TGTGCCAGCAGCCAGATGCGACTAGCGGGAGTGGAGACCCAGTACTTC. It codes for CASSQMRLAGVETQYF. The rearrangement joins TRBV14 to TRBJ2-5; TRBD2 matches at 12 bases. Germline CDR1 SGHDN, CDR2 FVKESK. V shed 3 bases, J shed 5 bases, and the junction held 7 bases outside the gene matches. The CDR3 contains 16 residues.

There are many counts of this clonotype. The CDR3 loop reads CAWSVTGRYEQYF. The CDR3 nucleotides are TGTGCCTGGAGTGTAACCGGGAGGTACGAGCAGTACTTC. This chain connects TRBV30 to TRBJ2-7; TRBD2 matches 7 bases. The CDR3 length is 13 residues. Losses at the gene ends were 0 bases for V and 4 bases for J; bases not matched to a gene: 3. Germline values: CDR1 GTSNPN, CDR2 SVGIG (reference sequence).

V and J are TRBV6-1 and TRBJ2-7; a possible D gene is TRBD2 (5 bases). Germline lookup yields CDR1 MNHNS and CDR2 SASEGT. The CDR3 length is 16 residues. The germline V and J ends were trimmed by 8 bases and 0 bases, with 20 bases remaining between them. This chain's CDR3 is CASENHIAQSSYEQYF. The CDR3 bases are TGTGCCAGCGAGAATCACATAGCGCAGAGCTCCTACGAGCAGTACTTC.

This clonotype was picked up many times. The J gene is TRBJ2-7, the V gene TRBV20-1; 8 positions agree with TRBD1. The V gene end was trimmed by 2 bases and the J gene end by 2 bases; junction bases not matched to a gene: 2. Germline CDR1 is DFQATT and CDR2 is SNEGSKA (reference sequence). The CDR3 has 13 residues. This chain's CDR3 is CSARLQGAYEQYF. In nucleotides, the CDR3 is TGCAGTGCTAGATTACAGGGGGCCTACGAGCAGTACTTC.

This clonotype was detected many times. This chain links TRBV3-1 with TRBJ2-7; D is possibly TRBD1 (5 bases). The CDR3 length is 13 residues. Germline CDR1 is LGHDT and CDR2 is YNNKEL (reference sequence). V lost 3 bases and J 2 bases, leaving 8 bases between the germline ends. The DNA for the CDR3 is TGTGCCAGCAGCCACCGACAGCCCTACGAGCAGTACTTC. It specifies CASSHRQPYEQYF.

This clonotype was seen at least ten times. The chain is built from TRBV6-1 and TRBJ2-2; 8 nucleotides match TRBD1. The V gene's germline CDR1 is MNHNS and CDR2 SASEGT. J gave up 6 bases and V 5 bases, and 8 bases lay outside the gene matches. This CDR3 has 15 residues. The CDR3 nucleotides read TGTGCCAGCAGTAGGGGACAGGTTGTTTCCGGGGAGCTGTTTTTT. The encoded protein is CASSRGQVVSGELFF.

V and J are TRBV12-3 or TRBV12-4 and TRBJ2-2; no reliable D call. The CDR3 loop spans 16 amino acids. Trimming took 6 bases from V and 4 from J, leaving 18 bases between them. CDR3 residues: CASRKAGIRVTGELFF. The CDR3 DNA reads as TGTGCCAGCAGGAAGGCTGGGATTAGGGTCACCGGGGAGCTGTTTTTT.

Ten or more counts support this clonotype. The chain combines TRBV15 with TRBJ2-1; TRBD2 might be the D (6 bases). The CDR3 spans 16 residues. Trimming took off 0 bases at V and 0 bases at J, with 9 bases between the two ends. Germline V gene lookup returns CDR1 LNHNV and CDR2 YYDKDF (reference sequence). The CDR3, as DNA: TGTGCCACCAGCAGAGACGGAGGGTCCTCCTACAATGAGCAGTTCTTC. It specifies CATSRDGGSSYNEQFF.

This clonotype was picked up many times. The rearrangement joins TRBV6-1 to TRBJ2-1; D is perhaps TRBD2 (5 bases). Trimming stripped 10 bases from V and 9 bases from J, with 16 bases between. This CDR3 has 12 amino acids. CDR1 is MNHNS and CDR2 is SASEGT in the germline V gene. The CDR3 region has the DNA TGTGCCACCAGACGCGAGGGATTTGAGCAGTTCTTC. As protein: CATRREGFEQFF.

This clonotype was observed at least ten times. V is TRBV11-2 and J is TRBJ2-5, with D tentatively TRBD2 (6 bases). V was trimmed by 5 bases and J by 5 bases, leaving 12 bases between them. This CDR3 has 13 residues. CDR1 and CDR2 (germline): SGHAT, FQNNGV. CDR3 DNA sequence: TGTGCCAGCAGCGGGGGGACCCCGGAGACCCAGTACTTC. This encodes CASSGGTPETQYF.

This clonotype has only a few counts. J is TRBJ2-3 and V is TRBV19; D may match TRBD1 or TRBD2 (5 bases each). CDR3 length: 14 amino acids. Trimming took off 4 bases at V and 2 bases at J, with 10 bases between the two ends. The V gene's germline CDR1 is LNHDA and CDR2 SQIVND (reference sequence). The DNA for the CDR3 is TGTGCCAGTAGTACCGGGACGCCCACAGATACGCAGTATTTT. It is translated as CASSTGTPTDTQYF.

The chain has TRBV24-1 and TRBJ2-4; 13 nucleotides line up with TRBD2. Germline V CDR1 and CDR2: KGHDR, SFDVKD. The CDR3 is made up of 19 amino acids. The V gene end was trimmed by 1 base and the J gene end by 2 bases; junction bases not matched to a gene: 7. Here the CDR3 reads CATSDFTSGRGRTKNIQYF. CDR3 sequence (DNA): TGTGCCACCAGTGATTTCACTAGCGGGAGGGGACGAACCAAAAACATTCAGTACTTC.

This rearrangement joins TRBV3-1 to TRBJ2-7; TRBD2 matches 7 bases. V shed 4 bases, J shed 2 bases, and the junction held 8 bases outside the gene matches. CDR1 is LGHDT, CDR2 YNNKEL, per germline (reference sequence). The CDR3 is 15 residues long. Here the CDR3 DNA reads TGTGCCAGCAGCCCCCGTTGGACTAGAACCTACGAGCAGTACTTC. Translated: CASSPRWTRTYEQYF.

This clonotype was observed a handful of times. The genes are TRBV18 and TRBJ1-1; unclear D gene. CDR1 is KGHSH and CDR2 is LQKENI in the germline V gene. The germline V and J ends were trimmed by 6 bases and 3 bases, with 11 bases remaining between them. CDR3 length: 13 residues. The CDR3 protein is CASSPGFYTEAFF. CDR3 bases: TGTGCCAGCTCCCCGGGATTTTACACTGAAGCTTTCTTT. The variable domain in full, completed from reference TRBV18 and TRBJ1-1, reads NAGVMQNPRHLVRRRGQEARLRCSPMKGHSHVYWYRQLPEEGLKFMVYLQKENIIDESGMPKERFSAEFPKEGPSILRIQQVVRGDSAAYFCASSPGFYTEAFFGQGTRLTVV.